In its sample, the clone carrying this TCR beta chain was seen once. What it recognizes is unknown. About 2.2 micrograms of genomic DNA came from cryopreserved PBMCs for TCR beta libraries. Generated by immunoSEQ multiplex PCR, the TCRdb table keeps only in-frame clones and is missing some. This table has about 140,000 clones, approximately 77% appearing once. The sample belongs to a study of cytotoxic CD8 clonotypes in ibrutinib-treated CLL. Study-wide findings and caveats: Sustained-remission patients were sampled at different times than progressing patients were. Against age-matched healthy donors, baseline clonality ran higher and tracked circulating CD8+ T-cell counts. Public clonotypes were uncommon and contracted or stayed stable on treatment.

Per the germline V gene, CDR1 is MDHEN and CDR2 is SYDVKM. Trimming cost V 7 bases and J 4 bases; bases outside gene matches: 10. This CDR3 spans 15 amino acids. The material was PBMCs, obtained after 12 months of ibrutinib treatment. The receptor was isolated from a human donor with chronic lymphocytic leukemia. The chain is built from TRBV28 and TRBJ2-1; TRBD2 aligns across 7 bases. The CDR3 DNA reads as TGTGCCAGCACCGTGGGGTCTAGCGGATACAATGAGCAGTTCTTC. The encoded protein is CASTVGSSGYNEQFF. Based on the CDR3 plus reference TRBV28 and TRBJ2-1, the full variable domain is DVKVTQSSRYLVKRTGEKVFLECVQDMDHENMFWYRQDPGLGLRLIYFSYDVKMKEKGDIPEGYSVSREKKERFSLILESASTNQTSMYLCASTVGSSGYNEQFFGPGTRLTVL.